These T cell receptor beta chains were read from a single sample in a study of beta chain features in type 1 diabetes. The table came from immunoSEQ multiplex PCR; TCRdb's copy has only in-frame clones and leaves some out. The table shows roughly 51,000 clones, with around half occurring only once. Material for sequencing was Tregs from blood. The receptors shown here come from a woman in her forties with type 1 diabetes. CDR3s leave out the opening cysteine and the closing phenylalanine or tryptophan.

v_call,j_call,cdr3_aa
TRBV5-1,TRBJ2-4,ASSSGTQLQNIQY
TRBV5-5,TRBJ2-5,ASRLGQGMETQY
TRBV28,TRBJ1-5,ASSFGQTNQPQH
TRBV2,TRBJ2-5,ASSWGQRETQY
TRBV6-5,TRBJ2-3,ASSLSGTGGFTQY
TRBV6-6,TRBJ2-2,ASRLQGAAGELF
TRBV4-1,TRBJ2-1,ASSPDPSGSSYNEQF
TRBV2,TRBJ2-7,ASRQGLQGYEQY
TRBV6-6,TRBJ2-7,ASSFSTEQY
TRBV7-8,TRBJ1-2,ASTPDRVVYGYT
TRBV28,TRBJ2-1,ASSFIGLAGFRSSYNEQF
TRBV12-5,TRBJ2-1,ASGLVLGGYNEQF
TRBV27,TRBJ2-7,ASSFVPPDRTYEQY
TRBV18,TRBJ2-3,ASSPPIRVDTQY
TRBV6-5,TRBJ1-6,ASSYFPEDSPLH
TRBV9,TRBJ2-7,ASSVDSYSYEQY
TRBV6-1,TRBJ2-1,ASSPSGSSNEQF
TRBV9,TRBJ2-3,ASSVQRQGPDTQY
TRBV27,TRBJ2-7,ASSLFPGQGGQEQY
TRBV5-6,TRBJ2-5,ASSSRTSVETQY
TRBV5-1,TRBJ1-2,ASRQTGTGDTHGYT
TRBV21-1,TRBJ2-5,ASSKEWGEN
TRBV10-3,TRBJ2-5,AISLQGAEETQY
TRBV7-8,TRBJ2-1,ASSLRLAGVYEQF
TRBV27,TRBJ1-5,ASSRGTGSGQPQH
TRBV5-1,TRBJ2-1,ASSLVRGLNEQF
TRBV6-5,TRBJ2-7,ASSRGRETYEQY
TRBV27,TRBJ2-1,ASSHQTTGISEEQF
TRBV9,TRBJ1-2,ASSGGRSYYGYT
TRBV29-1,TRBJ1-2,SVLTGEKGYT
TRBV11-2,TRBJ2-1,ASSLNSGSSYNEQF
TRBV6-5,TRBJ2-5,ASSSVQGRETQY
TRBV2,TRBJ1-2,ARGGSGGYGYT
TRBV4-2,TRBJ2-1,ASSQALGLAGTHEQF
TRBV19,TRBJ1-5,ASLPQVNNQPQH
TRBV7-2,TRBJ2-7,ASSYAGTVIGEQY
TRBV7-2,TRBJ1-2,ASSLATGYGYT
TRBV6-5,TRBJ1-1,ASSYSTLRGGTEAF
TRBV28,TRBJ1-5,ASSLTAGGQPQH
TRBV5-1,TRBJ2-1,ASSSGGSYNEQF
TRBV5-1,TRBJ2-2,ASSFEDGGELF
TRBV5-1,TRBJ1-1,ASSQAGVMNTEAF